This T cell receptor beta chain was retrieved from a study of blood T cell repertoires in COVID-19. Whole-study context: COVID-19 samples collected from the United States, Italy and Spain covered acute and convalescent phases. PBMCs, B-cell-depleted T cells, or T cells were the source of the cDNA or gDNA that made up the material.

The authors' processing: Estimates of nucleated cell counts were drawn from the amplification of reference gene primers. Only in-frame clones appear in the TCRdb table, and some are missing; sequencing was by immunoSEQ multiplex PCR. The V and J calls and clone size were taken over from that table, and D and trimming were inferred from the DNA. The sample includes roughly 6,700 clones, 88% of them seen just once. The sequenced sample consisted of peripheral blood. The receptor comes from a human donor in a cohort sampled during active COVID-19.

The CDR3 loop is CASSSLSQGAGELFF. As DNA, the CDR3 is TGTGCCAGCAGCTCACTATCACAGGGGGCCGGGGAGCTGTTTTTT. The chain joins TRBV5-6 to TRBJ2-2; 8 nucleotides line up with TRBD1. Germline-derived CDR1 and CDR2 are SGHDT and YYEEEE. The CDR3 is 15 residues long. Losses at the gene ends were 3 bases for V and 6 bases for J; bases not matched to a gene: 7. Drawing the rest from reference TRBV5-6 and TRBJ2-2, the complete variable domain is DAGVTQSPTHLIKTRGQQVTLRCSPKSGHDTVSWYQQALGQGPQFIFQYYEEEERQRGNFPDRFSGHQFPNYSSELNVNALLLGDSALYLCASSSLSQGAGELFFGEGSRLTVL.